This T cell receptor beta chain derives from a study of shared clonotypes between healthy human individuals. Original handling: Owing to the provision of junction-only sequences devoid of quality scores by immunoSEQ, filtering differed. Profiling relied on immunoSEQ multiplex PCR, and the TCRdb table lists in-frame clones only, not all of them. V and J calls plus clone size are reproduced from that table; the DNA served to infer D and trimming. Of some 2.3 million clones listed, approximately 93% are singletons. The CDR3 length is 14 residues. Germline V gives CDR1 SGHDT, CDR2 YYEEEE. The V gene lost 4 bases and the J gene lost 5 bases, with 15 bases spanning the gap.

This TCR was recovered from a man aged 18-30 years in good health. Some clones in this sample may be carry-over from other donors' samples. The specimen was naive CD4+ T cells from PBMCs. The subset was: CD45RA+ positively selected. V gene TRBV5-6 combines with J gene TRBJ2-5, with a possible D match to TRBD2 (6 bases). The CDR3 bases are TGTGCCAGCAGCGCCACCGGGAGCCCGGAGACCCAGTACTTC. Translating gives CASSATGSPETQYF.